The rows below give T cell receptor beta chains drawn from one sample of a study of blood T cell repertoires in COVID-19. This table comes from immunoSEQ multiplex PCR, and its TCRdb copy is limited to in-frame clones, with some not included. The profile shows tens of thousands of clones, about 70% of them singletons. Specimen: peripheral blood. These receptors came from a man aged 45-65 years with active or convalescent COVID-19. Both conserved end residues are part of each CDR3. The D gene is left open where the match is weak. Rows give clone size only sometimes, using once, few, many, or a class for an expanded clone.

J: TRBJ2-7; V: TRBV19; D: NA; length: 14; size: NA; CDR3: CASSIGDGGYEQYF; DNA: TGTGCCAGTAGTATTGGCGACGGCGGCTACGAGCAGTACTTC
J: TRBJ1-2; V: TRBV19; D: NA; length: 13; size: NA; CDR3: CASASEAGYGYTF; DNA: TGTGCCAGTGCATCAGAGGCTGGGTATGGCTACACCTTC
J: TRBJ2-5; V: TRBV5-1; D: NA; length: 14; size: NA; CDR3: CASSYLGTEETQYF; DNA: TGCGCCAGCAGTTATTTAGGTACAGAAGAGACCCAGTACTTC
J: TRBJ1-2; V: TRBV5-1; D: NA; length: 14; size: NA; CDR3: CASSLAGGEVGYTF; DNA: TGCGCCAGCAGCTTGGCTGGGGGCGAAGTTGGCTACACCTTC
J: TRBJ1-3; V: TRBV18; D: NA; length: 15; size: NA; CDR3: CASSPAGGDGNTIYF; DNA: TGTGCCAGCTCACCCGCCGGGGGGGACGGAAACACCATATATTTT
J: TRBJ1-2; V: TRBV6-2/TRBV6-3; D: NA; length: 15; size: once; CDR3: CASSDRQGLPYGYTF; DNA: TGTGCCAGCAGTGACCGGCAGGGCCTTCCGTATGGCTACACCTTC
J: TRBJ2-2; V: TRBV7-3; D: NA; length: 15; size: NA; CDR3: CASRPGTSNTGELFF; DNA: TGTGCCAGCAGGCCCGGGACATCGAACACCGGGGAGCTGTTTTTT
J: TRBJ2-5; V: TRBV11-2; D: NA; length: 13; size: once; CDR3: CASSSGYQETQYF; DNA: TGTGCCAGCAGCTCGGGTTACCAAGAGACCCAGTACTTC
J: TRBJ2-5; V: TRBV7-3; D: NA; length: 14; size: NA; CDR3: CASSLTTGLETQYF; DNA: TGTGCCAGCAGCTTGACAACGGGATTGGAGACCCAGTACTTC
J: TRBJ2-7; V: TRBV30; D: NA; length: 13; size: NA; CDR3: CALTRRTAYEQYF; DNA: TGTGCCTTGACCCGGCGGACAGCCTACGAGCAGTACTTC
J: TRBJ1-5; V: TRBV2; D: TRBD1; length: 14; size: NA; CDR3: CASRGTVTYQPQHF; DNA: TGTGCCAGCAGGGGGACAGTAACCTATCAGCCCCAGCATTTT
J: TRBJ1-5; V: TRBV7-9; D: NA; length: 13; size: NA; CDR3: CASSPPEGGPQHF; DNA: TGTGCCAGCAGCCCGCCCGAGGGTGGGCCCCAGCATTTT
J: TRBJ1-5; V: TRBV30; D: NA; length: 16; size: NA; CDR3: CAWSVPTGGGRQPQHF; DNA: TGTGCCTGGAGTGTACCTACGGGAGGGGGAAGGCAGCCCCAGCATTTT
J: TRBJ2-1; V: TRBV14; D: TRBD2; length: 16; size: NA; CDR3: CASSPWTSGGFDEQFF; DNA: TGTGCCAGCAGCCCCTGGACTAGCGGGGGGTTTGATGAGCAGTTCTTC
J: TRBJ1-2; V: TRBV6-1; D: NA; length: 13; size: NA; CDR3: CASSEEGAGGYTF; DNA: TGTGCCAGCAGTGAAGAAGGGGCTGGGGGCTACACCTTC
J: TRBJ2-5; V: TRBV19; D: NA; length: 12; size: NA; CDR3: CATSGQQETQYF; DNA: TGTGCCACCTCGGGACAACAAGAGACCCAGTACTTC
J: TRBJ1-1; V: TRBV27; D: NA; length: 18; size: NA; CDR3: CASSQRQEFDGTHTEAFF; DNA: TGTGCCAGCAGCCAAAGACAGGAATTCGATGGTACTCACACTGAAGCTTTCTTT
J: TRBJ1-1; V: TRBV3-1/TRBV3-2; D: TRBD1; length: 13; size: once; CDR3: CASTRNRGTEAFF; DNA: TGTGCCAGCACCCGAAACAGGGGGACTGAAGCTTTCTTT
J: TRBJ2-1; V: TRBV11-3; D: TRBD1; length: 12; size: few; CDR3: CASSLGGGKQFF; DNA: TGTGCCAGCAGCTTAGGAGGGGGCAAGCAGTTCTTC
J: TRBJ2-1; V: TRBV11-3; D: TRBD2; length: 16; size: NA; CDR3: CASSRGTSLGGNEQFF; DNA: TGTGCCAGCAGCCGGGGGACTAGCTTAGGAGGGAATGAGCAGTTCTTC
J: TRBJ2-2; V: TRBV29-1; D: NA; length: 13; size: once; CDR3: CSVEQANTGELFF; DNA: TGCAGCGTTGAACAGGCGAACACCGGGGAGCTGTTTTTT
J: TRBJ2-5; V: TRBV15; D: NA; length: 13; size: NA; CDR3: CATSRDREETQYF; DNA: TGTGCCACCAGCAGGGACAGAGAAGAGACCCAGTACTTC
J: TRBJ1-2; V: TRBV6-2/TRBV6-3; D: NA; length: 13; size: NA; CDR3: CASSYRQDLGYTF; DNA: TGTGCCAGCAGTTACCGTCAGGATCTAGGCTACACCTTC
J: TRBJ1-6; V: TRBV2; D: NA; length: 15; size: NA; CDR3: CASSDLGPEGSPLHF; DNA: TGTGCCAGCAGTGACCTGGGACCGGAGGGCTCCCCCCTCCACTTT
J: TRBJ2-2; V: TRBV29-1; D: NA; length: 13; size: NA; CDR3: CSADRSHTGELFF; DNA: TGCAGCGCTGACAGGTCGCACACCGGGGAGCTGTTTTTT
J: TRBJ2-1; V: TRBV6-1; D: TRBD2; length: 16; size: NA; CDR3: CASSDSTSGGNNEQFF; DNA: TGTGCCAGCAGTGATTCAACTAGCGGGGGGAACAATGAGCAGTTCTTC